The T cell receptor (beta chain) described here comes from a study of Ad26.COV2.S vaccination and SARS-CoV-2 variants. Study results and caveats: Breadth, reportedly substantial, characterized the spike-specific CD8+ and CD4+ T cell responses after vaccination. It was vaccine recipients, not placebo recipients, who had the higher spike-specific TCR breadth.

Treatment indicated: some 20 received Ad26.COV2.S at low or high dose, single or two shots; roughly five received placebo; per-sample allocation not given. Sampling took place 63 days after the first vaccine or placebo injection. The vaccine delivered Wuhan-strain SARS-CoV-2 spike through an Ad26 vector. V was cut by 5 bases and J by 1 base, with 9 bases left in between. Germline assignment: CDR1 KGHSH and CDR2 LQKENI. CDR3 length: 14 amino acids. Sequencing was performed with immunoSEQ multiplex PCR; in TCRdb, only in-frame clones are kept and a portion is missing. The table includes roughly 510,000 clones, around 88% detected once. Details on this clone: Antigen: not known.

The chain has TRBV18 and TRBJ1-5; the D is unclear. This clonotype was sampled from a person between 18 and 59 years old who received the Ad26.COV2.S COVID-19 vaccine or a placebo. The sequencing used peripheral blood, collected in a trial of Ad26.COV2.S vaccine versus placebo. Here the CDR3 reads CASSKGGSNQPQHF. CDR3 DNA sequence: TGTGCCAGCTCAAAGGGCGGCAGCAATCAGCCCCAGCATTTT.